The source of this T cell receptor beta chain is a study of blood T cell repertoires in COVID-19. CDR1 is MDHEN and CDR2 is SYDVKM in the germline V gene. Trimming removed 2 bases from V and 5 bases from J; junction bases left unmatched: 3. This CDR3 is built from 15 residues. Libraries were prepared by immunoSEQ multiplex PCR; TCRdb keeps only in-frame clonotypes and omits some of them. The data hold fewer than 250,000 clones, with around 89% observed a single time. The specimen was peripheral blood. V usage is TRBV28 and J usage is TRBJ2-1; TRBD1 agrees at 10 bases. The clonotype was recovered from a man aged 65-85 years with acute or convalescent COVID-19. Written as DNA, the CDR3 is TGTGCCAGCAGTTTAGTTGGGACAGGGGACAATGAGCAGTTCTTC. This translates into CASSLVGTGDNEQFF.